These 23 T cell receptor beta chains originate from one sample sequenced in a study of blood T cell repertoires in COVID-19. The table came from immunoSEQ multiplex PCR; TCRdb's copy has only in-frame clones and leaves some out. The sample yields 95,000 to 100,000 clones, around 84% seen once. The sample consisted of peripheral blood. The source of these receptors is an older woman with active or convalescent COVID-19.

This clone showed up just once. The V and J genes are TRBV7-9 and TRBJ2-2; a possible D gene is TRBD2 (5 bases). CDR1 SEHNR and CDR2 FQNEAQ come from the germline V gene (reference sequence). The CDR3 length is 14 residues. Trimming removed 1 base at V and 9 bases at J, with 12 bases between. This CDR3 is CASSLGTAGRELFF. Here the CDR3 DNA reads TGTGCCAGCAGCTTAGGGACGGCGGGCCGGGAGCTGTTTTTT.

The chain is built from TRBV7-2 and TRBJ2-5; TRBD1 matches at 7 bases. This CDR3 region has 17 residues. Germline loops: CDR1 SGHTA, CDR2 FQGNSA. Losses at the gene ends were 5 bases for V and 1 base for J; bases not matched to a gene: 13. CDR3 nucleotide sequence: TGTGCCAGCAGCCTCAGACAGGGTACGAACCTCCAAGAGACCCAGTACTTC. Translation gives CASSLRQGTNLQETQYF.

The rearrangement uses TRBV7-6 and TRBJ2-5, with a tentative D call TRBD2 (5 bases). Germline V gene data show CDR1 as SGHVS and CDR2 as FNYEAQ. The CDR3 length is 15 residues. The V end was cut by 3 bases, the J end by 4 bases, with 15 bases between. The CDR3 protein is CASSLSLAVGETQYF. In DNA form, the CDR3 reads TGTGCCAGCAGCTTGAGTCTAGCTGTAGGAGAGACCCAGTACTTC.

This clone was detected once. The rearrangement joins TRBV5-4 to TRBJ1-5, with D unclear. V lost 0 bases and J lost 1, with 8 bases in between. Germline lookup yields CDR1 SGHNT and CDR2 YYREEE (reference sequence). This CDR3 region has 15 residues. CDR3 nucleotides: TGTGCCAGCAGCTTGGGTCCAGAAAGCAATCAGCCCCAGCATTTT. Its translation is CASSLGPESNQPQHF. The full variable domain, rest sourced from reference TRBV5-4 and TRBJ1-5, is ETGVTQSPTHLIKTRGQQVTLRCSSQSGHNTVSWYQQALGQGPQFIFQYYREEENGRGNFPPRFSGLQFPNYSSELNVNALELDDSALYLCASSLGPESNQPQHFGDGTRLSIL.

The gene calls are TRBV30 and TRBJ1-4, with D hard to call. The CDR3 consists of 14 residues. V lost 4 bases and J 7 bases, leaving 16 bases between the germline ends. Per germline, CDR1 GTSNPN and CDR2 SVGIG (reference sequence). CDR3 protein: CAWKGMRGSEKLFF. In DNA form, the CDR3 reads TGTGCCTGGAAAGGTATGCGGGGAAGTGAAAAACTGTTTTTT.

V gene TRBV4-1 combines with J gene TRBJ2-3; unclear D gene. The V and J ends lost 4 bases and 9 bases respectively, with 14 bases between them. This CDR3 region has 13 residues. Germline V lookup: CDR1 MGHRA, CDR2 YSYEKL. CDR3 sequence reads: CASSPSFRNTQYF. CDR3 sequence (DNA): TGCGCCAGCAGCCCTAGTTTCCGAAACACGCAGTATTTT.

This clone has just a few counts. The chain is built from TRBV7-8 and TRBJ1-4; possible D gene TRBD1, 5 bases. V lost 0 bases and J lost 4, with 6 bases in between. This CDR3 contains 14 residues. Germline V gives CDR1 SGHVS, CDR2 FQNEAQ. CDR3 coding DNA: TGTGCCAGCAGCTTAGCAGGGGTTAATGAAAAACTGTTTTTT. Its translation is CASSLAGVNEKLFF.

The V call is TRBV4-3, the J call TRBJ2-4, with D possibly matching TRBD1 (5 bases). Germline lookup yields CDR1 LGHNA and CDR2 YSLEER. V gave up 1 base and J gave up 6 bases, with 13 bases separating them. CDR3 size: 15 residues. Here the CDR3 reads CASSQGTGHSNIQYF. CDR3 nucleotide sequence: TGCGCCAGCAGCCAAGGCACAGGACACTCAAACATTCAGTACTTC.

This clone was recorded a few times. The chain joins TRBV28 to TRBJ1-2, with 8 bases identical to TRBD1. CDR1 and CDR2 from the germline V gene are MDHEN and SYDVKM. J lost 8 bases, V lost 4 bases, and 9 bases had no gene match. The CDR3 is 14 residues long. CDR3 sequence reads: CASSSSDRAWGYTF. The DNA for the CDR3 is TGTGCCAGCAGTTCCTCGGACAGGGCGTGGGGCTACACCTTC.

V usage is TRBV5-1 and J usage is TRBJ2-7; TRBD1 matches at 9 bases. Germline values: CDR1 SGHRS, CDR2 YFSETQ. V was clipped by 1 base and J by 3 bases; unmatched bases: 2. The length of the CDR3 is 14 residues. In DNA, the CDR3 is TGCGCCAGCAGCTTGAACAGGGGGCTCTACGAGCAGTACTTC. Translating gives CASSLNRGLYEQYF.

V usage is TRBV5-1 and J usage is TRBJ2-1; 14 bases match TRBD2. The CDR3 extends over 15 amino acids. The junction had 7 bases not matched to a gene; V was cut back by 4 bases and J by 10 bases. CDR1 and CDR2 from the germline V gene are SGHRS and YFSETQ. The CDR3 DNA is TGCGCCAGCAGCAAGGGACTAGCGGGAGAGGGCGAGCAGTTCTTC. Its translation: CASSKGLAGEGEQFF.

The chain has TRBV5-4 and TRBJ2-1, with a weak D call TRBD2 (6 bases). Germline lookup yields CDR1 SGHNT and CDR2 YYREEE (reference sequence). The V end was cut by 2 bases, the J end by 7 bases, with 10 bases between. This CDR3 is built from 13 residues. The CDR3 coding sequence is TGTGCCAGCAGCTTATCCCTAGCGAATGAGCAGTTCTTC. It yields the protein CASSLSLANEQFF.

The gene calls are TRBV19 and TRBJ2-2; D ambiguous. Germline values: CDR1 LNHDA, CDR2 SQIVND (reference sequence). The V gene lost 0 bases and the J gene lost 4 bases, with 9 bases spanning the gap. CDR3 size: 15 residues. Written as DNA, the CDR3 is TGTGCCAGTAGTATAGACCTTCGCGGCACCGGGGAGCTGTTTTTT. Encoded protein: CASSIDLRGTGELFF.

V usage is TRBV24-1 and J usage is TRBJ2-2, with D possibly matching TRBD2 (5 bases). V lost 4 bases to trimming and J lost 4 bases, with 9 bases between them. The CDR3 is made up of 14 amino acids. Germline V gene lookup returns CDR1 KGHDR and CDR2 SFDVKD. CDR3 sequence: CATSDGGLTGELFF. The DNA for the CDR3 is TGTGCCACCAGTGACGGCGGACTCACCGGGGAGCTGTTTTTT.

DNA of the CDR3: TGTGCCAGCAGTGGACAGGGTTTAGGGGCCCCTGAAGCTTTCTTT. Protein: CASSGQGLGAPEAFF. V usage is TRBV6-1 and J usage is TRBJ1-1, with TRBD1 matching over 7 bases. V trimming: 4 bases; J trimming: 6 bases; junction bases outside the gene matches: 11. Germline CDR1 is MNHNS and CDR2 is SASEGT. The CDR3 runs 15 residues.

The CDR3 spells CASSTRTGGQETQYF. The DNA for the CDR3 is TGTGCCAGCAGCACCCGGACGGGGGGCCAAGAGACCCAGTACTTC. This chain links TRBV5-4 with TRBJ2-5; TRBD2 matches 7 bases. Germline V gene sequence: CDR1 SGHNT, CDR2 YYREEE (reference sequence). The CDR3 is 15 residues long. The V and J ends lost 4 bases and 1 base, in that order; junction bases with no gene match: 7.

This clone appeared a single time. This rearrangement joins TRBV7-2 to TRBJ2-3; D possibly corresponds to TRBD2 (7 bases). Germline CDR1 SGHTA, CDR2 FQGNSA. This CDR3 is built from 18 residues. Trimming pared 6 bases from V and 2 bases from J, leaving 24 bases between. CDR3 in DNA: TGTGCCAGCAGTTTAACTAAGCGTGGGGGGGCTAACACAGATACGCAGTATTTT. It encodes CASSLTKRGGANTDTQYF.

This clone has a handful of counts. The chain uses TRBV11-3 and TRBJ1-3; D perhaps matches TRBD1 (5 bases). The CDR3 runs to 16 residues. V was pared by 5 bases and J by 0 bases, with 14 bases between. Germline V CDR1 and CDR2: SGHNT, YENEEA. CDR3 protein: CASSRGVTVSGNTIYF. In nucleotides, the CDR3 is TGTGCCAGCAGCCGTGGGGTGACAGTCTCTGGAAACACCATATATTTT.

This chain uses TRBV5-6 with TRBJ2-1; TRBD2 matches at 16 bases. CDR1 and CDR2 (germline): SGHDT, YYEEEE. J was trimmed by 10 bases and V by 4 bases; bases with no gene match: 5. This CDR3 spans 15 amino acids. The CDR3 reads CASSPGLAGGREQFF. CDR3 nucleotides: TGTGCCAGCAGCCCGGGACTAGCGGGGGGGCGCGAGCAGTTCTTC.

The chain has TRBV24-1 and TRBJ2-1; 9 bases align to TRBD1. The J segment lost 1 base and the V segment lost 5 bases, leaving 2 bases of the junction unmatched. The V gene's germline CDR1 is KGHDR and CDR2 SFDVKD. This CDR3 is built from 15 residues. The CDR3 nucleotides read TGTGCCACCAGTGGGGGGACAGGGTCCTACAATGAGCAGTTCTTC. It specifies CATSGGTGSYNEQFF.

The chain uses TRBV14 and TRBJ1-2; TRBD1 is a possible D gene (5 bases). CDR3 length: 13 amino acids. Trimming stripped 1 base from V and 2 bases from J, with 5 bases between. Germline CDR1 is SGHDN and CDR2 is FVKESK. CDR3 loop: CASSQAGNYGYTF. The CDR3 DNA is TGTGCCAGCAGCCAAGCAGGGAACTATGGCTACACCTTC. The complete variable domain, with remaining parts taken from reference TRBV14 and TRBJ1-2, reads EAGVTQFPSHSVIEKGQTVTLRCDPISGHDNLYWYRRVMGKEIKFLLHFVKESKQDESGMPNNRFLAERTGGTYSTLKVQPAELEDSGVYFCASSQAGNYGYTFGSGTRLTVV.

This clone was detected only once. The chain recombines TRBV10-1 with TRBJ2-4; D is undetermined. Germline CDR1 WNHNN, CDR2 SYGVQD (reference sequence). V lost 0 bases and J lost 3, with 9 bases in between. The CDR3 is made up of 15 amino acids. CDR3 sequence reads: CASSESVDHKNIQYF. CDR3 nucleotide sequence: TGCGCCAGCAGTGAGTCGGTAGATCACAAAAACATTCAGTACTTC.

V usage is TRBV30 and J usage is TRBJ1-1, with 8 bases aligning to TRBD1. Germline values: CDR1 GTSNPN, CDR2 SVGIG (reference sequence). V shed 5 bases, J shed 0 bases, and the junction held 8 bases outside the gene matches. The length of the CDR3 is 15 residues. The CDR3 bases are TGTGCCTGGGACAGGGGAGAAGGTATGAACACTGAAGCTTTCTTT. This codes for CAWDRGEGMNTEAFF.